This T cell receptor (beta chain) was obtained from a study of blood T cells in healthy people across ages. Study-level results: Without sorted subsets, naive and antigen-experienced compartments could not be conclusively compared.

Sample-barcoded 5' priming and a J-beta primer mix drove a second PCR of about 7 to 11 cycles. TCRdb reprocessed the 5' RACE reads via MiXCR and lists one record per CDR3 protein. The sample consists of 750,000 to 950,000 distinct CDR3 sequences, under 35% of them appearing once. At least ten counts were recorded for this clonotype. Antigen unknown. V lost 5 bases to trimming and J lost 0 bases; unmatched junction nucleotides: 6. The CDR3 spans 15 residues. Germline V gene lookup returns CDR1 MNHEY and CDR2 SVGAGI. The same data also went into a second study, on T cells of mothers and their children. That work contributes: Across the analysis, no persistent microchimeric T cell clones were detected.

The TCR was taken from a woman between 40 and 55 years old in good health. The chain recombines TRBV6-5 with TRBJ2-7, with TRBD1 identical over 8 bases. Input material: blood. The CDR3 bases are TGTGCCAGCAGTACTGACAGGGGATACTCCTACGAGCAGTACTTC. Encoded protein: CASSTDRGYSYEQYF.